The clone carrying this T cell receptor (beta chain) showed up many times. The target antigen is unknown. Each CDR3 protein is one row after TCRdb ran MiXCR on the 5' RACE reads. This sample has roughly 700,000 distinct CDR3 sequences, with around 8.6% found just once. The data belong to a study of identical twins. The study, taken as a whole, reports: The degree of excess twin sharing was weaker in beta out-of-frame sequences. High-abundance cord blood beta clonotypes had fewer insertions; memory repertoires showed none.

CDR1 is MRHNA, CDR2 SNTAGT, per germline. The CDR3 totals 15 residues. The ends lost 6 bases at V and 4 bases at J; junction bases unmatched: 9. These data were likewise used in another study, on yellow fever vaccine responses in identical twins.

V and J are TRBV6-4 and TRBJ1-2; the match to TRBD1 covers 9 bases. Material for sequencing was PBMCs. The sequence was obtained from a young woman in good health. The CDR3 DNA reads as TGTGCCAGCAGACGTGAACAGGGGGCGGCCTATGGCTACACCTTC. It is translated as CASRREQGAAYGYTF.